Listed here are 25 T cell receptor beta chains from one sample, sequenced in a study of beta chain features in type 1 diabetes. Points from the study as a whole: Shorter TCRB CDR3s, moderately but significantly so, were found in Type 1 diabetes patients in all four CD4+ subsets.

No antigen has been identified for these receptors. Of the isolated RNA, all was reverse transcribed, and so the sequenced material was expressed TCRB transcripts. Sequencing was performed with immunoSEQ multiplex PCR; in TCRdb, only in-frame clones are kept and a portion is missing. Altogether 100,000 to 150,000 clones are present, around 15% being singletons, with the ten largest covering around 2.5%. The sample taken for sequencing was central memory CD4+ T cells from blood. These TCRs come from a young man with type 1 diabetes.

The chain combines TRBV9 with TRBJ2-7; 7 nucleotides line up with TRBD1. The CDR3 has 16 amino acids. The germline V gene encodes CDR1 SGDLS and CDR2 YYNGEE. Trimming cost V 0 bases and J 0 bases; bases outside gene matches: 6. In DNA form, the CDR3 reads TGTGCCAGCAGCGTAGGAACAGGGGCGAGCTCCTACGAGCAGTACTTC. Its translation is CASSVGTGASSYEQYF.

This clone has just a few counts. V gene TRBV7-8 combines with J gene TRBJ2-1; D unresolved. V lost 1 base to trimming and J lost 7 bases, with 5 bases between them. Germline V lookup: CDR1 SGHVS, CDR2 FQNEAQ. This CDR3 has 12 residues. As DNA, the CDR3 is TGTGCCAGCAGCTTAGAACATAATGAGCAGTTCTTC. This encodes CASSLEHNEQFF.

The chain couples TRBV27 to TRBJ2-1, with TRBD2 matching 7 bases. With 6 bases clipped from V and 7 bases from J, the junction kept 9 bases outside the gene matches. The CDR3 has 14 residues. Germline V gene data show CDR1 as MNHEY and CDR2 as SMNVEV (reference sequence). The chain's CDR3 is CASSEGRTSNEQFF. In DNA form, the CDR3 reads TGTGCCAGCAGCGAAGGCAGGACTAGTAATGAGCAGTTCTTC.

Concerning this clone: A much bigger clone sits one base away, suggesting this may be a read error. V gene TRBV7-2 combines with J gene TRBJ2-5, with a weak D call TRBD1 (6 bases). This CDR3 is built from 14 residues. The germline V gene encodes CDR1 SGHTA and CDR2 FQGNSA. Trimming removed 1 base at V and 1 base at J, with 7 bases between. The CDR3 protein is CASSLGTAQETQYF. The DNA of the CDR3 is TGTGCCAGCAGCTTAGGGACAGCCCAAGAGACCCAGTACTTC.

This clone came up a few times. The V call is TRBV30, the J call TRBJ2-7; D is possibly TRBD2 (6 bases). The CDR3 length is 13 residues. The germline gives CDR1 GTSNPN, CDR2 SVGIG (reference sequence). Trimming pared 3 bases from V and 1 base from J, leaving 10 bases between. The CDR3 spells CAWSRGLSYEQYF. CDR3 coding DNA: TGTGCCTGGAGCCGGGGGTTATCCTACGAGCAGTACTTC. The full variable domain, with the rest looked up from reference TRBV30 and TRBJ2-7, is SQTIHQWPATLVQPVGSPLSLECTVEGTSNPNLYWYRQAAGRGLQLLFYSVGIGQISSEVPQNLSASRPQDRQFILSSKKLLLSDSGFYLCAWSRGLSYEQYFGPGTRLTVT.

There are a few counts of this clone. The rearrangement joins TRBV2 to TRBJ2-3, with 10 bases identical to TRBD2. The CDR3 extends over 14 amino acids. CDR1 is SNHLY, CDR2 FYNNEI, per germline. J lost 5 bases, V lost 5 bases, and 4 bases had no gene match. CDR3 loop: CASSFRLAGDTQYF. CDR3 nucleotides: TGTGCCAGCAGTTTTCGACTAGCGGGAGATACGCAGTATTTT.

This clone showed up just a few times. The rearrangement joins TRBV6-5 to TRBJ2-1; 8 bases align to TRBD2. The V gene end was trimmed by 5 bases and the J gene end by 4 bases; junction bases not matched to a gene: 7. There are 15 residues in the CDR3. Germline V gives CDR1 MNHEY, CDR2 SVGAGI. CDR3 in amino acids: CASSAGGEVYNEQFF. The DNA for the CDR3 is TGTGCCAGCAGTGCGGGGGGCGAAGTTTACAATGAGCAGTTCTTC.

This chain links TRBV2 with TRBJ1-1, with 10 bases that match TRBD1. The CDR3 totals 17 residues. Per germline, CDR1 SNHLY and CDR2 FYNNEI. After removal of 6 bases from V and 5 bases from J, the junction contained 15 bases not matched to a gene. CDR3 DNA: TGTGCCAGCAGCCGTCCCGGGACAGGGGCCCGGGTGACTGAAGCTTTCTTT. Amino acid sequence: CASSRPGTGARVTEAFF. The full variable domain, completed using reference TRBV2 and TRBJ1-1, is EPEVTQTPSHQVTQMGQEVILRCVPISNHLYFYWYRQILGQKVEFLVSFYNNEISEKSEIFDDQFSVERPDGSNFTLKIRSTKLEDSAMYFCASSRPGTGARVTEAFFGQGTRLTVV.

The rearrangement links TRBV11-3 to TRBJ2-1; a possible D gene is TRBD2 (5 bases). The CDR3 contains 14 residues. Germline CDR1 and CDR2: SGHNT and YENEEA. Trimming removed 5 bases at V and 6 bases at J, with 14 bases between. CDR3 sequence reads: CASSLSGDLNEQFF. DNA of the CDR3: TGTGCCAGCAGCCTCAGCGGAGACCTCAATGAGCAGTTCTTC.

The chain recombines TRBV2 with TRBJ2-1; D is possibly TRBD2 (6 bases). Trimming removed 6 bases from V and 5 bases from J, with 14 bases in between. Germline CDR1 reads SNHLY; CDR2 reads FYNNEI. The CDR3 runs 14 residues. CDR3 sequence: CASRVTRENNEQFF. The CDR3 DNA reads TGTGCCAGCAGGGTGACTAGGGAGAACAATGAGCAGTTCTTC.

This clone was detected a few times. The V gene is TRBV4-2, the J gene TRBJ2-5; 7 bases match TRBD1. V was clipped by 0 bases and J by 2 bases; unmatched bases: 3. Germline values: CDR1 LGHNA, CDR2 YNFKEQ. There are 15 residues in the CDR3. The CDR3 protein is CASSQDPGQQETQYF. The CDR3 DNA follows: TGTGCCAGCAGCCAAGACCCGGGACAGCAAGAGACCCAGTACTTC.

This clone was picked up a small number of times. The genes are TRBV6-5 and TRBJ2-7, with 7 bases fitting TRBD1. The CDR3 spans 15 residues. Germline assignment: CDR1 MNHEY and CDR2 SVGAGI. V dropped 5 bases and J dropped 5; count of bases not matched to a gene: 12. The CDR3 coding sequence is TGTGCCAGCAGTCCCCCGGGACAGCCCGCCAACGAGCAGTACTTC. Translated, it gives CASSPPGQPANEQYF.

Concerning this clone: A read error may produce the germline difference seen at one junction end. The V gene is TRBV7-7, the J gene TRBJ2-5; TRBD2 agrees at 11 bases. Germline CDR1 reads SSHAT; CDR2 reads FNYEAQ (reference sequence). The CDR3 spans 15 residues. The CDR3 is CASSLGLAVGETQYF. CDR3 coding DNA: TGTGCTAGCAGCTTGGGACTAGCGGTGGGGGAGACCCAGTACTTC.

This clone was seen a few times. CDR3 sequence reads: CAIMDDRGQGWSGANVLTF. The CDR3 DNA sequence: TGTGCCATCATGGACGACCGGGGACAGGGATGGTCTGGGGCCAACGTCCTGACTTTC. The chain carries TRBV10-3 and TRBJ2-6, with 9 bases aligning to TRBD1. V shed 7 bases and J 1 base; nucleotides not matched to a gene: 14. The CDR3 spans 19 residues. CDR1 is ENHRY and CDR2 is SYGVKD in the germline V gene.

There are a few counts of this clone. The CDR3 DNA sequence: TGTGCCAGTAGTATAGTGGACAGGGCTGGGGCCAACGTCCTGACTTTC. Protein product: CASSIVDRAGANVLTF. The chain carries TRBV19 and TRBJ2-6; 8 nucleotides match TRBD1. Unmatched junction bases numbered 1, after V lost 1 base and J lost 2 bases. The germline gives CDR1 LNHDA, CDR2 SQIVND (reference sequence). CDR3 size: 16 residues. Full variable domain (missing parts from reference TRBV19 and TRBJ2-6): DGGITQSPKYLFRKEGQNVTLSCEQNLNHDAMYWYRQDPGQGLRLIYYSQIVNDFQKGDIAEGYSVSREKKESFPLTVTSAQKNPTAFYLCASSIVDRAGANVLTFGAGSRLTVL.

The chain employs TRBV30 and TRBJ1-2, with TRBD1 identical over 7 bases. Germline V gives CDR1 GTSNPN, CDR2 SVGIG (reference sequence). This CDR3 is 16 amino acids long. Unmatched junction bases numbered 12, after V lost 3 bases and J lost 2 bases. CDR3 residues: CAWSNSLGQINYGYTF. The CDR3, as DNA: TGTGCCTGGAGCAATAGCCTGGGACAGATCAACTATGGCTACACCTTC.

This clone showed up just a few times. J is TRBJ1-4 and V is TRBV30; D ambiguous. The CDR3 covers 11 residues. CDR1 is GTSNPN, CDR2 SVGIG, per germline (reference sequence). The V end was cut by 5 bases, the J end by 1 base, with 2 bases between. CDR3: CAWGTNEKLFF. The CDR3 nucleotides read TGTGCCTGGGGAACTAATGAAAAACTGTTTTTT. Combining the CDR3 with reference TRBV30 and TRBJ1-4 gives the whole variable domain SQTIHQWPATLVQPVGSPLSLECTVEGTSNPNLYWYRQAAGRGLQLLFYSVGIGQISSEVPQNLSASRPQDRQFILSSKKLLLSDSGFYLCAWGTNEKLFFGSGTQLSVL.

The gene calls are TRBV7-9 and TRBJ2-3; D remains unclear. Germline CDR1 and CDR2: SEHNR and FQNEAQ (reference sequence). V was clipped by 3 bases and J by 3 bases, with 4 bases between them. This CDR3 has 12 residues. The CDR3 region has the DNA TGTGCCAGCAGCTTTGGTACAGATACGCAGTATTTT. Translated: CASSFGTDTQYF.

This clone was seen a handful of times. The CDR3 region is CASSQGQGRYEQYF. CDR3 DNA: TGTGCCAGCAGCCAGGGACAGGGCCGCTACGAGCAGTACTTC. This rearrangement joins TRBV7-3 to TRBJ2-7, with 9 bases identical to TRBD1. Unmatched junction bases numbered 5, after V lost 5 bases and J lost 3 bases. In germline, CDR1 is SGHTA, CDR2 FQGTGA. The CDR3 contains 14 residues.

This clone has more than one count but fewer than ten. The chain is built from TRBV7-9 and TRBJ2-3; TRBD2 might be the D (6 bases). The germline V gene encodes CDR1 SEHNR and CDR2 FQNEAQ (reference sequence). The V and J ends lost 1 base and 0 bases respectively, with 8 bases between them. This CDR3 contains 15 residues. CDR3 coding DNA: TGTGCCAGCAGCTTAGACGGGAGTAGCACAGATACGCAGTATTTT. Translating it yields CASSLDGSSTDTQYF. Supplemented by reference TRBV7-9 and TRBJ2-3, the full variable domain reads DTGVSQNPRHKITKRGQNVTFRCDPISEHNRLYWYRQTLGQGPEFLTYFQNEAQLEKSRLLSDRFSAERPKGSFSTLEIQRTEQGDSAMYLCASSLDGSSTDTQYFGPGTRLTVL.

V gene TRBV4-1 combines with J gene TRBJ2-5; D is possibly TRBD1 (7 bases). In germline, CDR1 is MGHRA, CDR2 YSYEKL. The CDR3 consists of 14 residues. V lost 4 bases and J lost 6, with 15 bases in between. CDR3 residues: CASSPGLRGQTQYF. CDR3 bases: TGCGCCAGCAGCCCTGGACTAAGGGGGCAGACCCAGTACTTC.

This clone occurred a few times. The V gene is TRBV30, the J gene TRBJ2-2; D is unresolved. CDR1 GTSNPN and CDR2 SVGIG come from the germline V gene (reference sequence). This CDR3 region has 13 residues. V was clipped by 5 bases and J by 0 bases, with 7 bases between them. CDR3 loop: CAWPQTNTGELFF. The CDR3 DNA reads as TGTGCCTGGCCACAGACGAACACCGGGGAGCTGTTTTTT.

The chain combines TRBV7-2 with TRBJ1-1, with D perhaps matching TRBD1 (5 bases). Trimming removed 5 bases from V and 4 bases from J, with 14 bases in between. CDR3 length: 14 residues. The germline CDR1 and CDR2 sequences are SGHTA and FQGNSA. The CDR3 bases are TGTGCCAGCAGCCCGGGACCCTTGGGCACTGAAGCTTTCTTT. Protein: CASSPGPLGTEAFF.

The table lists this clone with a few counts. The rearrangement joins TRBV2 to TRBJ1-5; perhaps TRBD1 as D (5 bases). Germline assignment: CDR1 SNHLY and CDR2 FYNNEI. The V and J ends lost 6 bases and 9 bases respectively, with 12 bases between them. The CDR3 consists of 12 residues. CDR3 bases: TGTGCCAGCAGGGTAACGAGGGGGCCCCAGCATTTT. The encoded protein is CASRVTRGPQHF.

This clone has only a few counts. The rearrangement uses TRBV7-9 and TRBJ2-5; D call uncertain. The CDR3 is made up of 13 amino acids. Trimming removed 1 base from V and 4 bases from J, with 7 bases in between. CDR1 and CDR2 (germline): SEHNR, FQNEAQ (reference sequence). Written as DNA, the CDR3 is TGTGCCAGCAGCTTAGGGTCTTTAGAGACCCAGTACTTC. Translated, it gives CASSLGSLETQYF.